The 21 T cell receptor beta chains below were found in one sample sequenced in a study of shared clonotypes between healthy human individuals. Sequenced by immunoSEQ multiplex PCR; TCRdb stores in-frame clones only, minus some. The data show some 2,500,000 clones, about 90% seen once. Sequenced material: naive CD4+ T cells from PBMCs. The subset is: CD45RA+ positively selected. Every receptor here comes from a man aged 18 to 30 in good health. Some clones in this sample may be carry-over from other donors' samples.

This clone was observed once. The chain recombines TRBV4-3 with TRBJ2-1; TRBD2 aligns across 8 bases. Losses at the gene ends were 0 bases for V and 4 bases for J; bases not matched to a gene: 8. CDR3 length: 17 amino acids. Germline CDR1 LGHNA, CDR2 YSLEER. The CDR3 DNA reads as TGCGCCAGCAGCCAAGATACGGAGACTAGCGTGTACAATGAGCAGTTCTTC. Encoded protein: CASSQDTETSVYNEQFF.

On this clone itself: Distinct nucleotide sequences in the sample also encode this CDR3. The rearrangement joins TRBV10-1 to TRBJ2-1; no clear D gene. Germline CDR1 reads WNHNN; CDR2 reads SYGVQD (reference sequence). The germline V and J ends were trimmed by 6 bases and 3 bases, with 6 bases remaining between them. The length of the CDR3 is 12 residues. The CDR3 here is CASSGLYNEQFF. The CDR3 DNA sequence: TGCGCCAGCAGCGGGCTCTACAATGAGCAGTTCTTC.

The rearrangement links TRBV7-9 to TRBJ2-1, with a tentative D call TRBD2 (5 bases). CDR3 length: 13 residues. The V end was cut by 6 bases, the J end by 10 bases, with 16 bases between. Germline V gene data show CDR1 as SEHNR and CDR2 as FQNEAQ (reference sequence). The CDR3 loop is CASSQRAVGEQFF. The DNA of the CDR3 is TGTGCCAGCAGTCAGAGGGCGGTAGGGGAGCAGTTCTTC.

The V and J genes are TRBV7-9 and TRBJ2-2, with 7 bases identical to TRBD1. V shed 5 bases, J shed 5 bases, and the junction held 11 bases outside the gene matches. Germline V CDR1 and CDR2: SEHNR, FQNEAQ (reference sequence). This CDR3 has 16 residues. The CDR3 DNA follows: TGTGCCAGCAGCGAAAAGACAGGGTGGGGTACCGGGGAGCTGTTTTTT. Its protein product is CASSEKTGWGTGELFF.

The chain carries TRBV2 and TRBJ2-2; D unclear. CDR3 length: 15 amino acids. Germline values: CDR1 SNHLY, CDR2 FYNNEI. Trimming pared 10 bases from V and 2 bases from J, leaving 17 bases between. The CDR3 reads CATSPQSTNTGELFF. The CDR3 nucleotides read TGTGCCACCTCTCCCCAATCAACAAACACCGGGGAGCTGTTTTTT.

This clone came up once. Here the CDR3 reads CASSVGGSDEKLFF. As DNA, the CDR3 is TGTGCCAGCAGTGTCGGGGGAAGCGATGAAAAACTGTTTTTT. The chain couples TRBV28 to TRBJ1-4, with a tentative D call TRBD1 (5 bases). There are 14 residues in the CDR3. CDR1 is MDHEN, CDR2 SYDVKM, per germline. The germline V and J ends were trimmed by 5 bases and 6 bases, with 13 bases remaining between them. Filled out from reference TRBV28 and TRBJ1-4, the complete variable domain reads DVKVTQSSRYLVKRTGEKVFLECVQDMDHENMFWYRQDPGLGLRLIYFSYDVKMKEKGDIPEGYSVSREKKERFSLILESASTNQTSMYLCASSVGGSDEKLFFGSGTQLSVL.

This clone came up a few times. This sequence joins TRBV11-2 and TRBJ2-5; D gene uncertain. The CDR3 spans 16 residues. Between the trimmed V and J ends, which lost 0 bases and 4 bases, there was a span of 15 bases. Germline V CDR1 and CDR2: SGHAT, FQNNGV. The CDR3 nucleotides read TGTGCCAGCAGCTTAGAGCTCCGGCCCGAAATAGAGACCCAGTACTTC. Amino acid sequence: CASSLELRPEIETQYF.

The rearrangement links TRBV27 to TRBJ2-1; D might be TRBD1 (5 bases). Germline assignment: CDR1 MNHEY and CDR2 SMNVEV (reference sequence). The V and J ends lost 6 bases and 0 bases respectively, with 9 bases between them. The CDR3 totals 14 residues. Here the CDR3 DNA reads TGTGCCAGCAGGGACATTCGCTCCTACAATGAGCAGTTCTTC. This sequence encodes CASRDIRSYNEQFF.

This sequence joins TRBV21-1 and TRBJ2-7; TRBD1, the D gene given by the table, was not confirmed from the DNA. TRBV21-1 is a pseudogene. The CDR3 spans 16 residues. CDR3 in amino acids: CASTPPRGHLFYEQYF. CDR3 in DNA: TGTGCCAGCACCCCCCCTAGGGGACACCTCTTCTACGAGCAGTACTTC.

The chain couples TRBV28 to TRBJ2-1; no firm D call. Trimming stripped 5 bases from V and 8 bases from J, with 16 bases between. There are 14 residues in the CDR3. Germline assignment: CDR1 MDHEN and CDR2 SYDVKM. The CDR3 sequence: CASSPGGPRDEQFF. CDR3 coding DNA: TGTGCCAGCAGTCCGGGCGGCCCTAGGGATGAGCAGTTCTTC.

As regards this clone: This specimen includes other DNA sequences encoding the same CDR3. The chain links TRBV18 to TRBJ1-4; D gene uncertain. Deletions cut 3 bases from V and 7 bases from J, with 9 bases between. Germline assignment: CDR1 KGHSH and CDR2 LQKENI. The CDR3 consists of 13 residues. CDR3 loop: CASSPRGSEKLFF. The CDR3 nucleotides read TGTGCCAGCTCACCTCGGGGTAGTGAAAAACTGTTTTTT.

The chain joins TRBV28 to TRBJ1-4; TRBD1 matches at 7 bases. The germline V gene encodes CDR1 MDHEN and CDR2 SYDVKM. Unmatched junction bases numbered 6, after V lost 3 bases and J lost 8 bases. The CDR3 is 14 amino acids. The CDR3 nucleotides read TGTGCCAGCAGTTTCAGACAGGGTGGCGAAAAACTGTTTTTT. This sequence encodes CASSFRQGGEKLFF.

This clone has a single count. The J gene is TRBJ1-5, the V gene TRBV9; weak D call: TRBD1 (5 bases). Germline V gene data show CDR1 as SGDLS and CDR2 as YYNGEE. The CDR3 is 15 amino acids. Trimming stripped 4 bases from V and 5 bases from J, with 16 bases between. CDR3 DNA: TGTGCCAGCAGCCTCGATGGGCTGGGACATCAGCCCCAGCATTTT. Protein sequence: CASSLDGLGHQPQHF.

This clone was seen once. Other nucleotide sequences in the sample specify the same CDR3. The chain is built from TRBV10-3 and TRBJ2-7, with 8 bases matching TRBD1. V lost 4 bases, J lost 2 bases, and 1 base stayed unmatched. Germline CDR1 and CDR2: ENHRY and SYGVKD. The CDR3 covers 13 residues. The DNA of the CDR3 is TGTGCCATCAGTGGGACAGGGACCTACGAGCAGTACTTC. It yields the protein CAISGTGTYEQYF.

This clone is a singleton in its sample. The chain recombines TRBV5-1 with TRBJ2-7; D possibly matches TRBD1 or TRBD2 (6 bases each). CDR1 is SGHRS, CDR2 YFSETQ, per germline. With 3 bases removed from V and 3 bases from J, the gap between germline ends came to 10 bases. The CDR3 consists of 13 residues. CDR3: CASSWGAGYEQYF. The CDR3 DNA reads TGCGCCAGCAGCTGGGGGGCGGGCTACGAGCAGTACTTC.

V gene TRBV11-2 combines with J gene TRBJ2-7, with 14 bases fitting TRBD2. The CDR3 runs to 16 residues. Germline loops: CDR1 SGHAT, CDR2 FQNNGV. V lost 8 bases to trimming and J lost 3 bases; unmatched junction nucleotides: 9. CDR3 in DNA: TGTGCCAGCTCATTTGGACTAGCGGGAGGAGGCTACGAGCAGTACTTC. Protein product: CASSFGLAGGGYEQYF. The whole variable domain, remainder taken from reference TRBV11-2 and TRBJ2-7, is EAGVAQSPRYKIIEKRQSVAFWCNPISGHATLYWYQQILGQGPKLLIQFQNNGVVDDSQLPKDRFSAERLKGVDSTLKIQPAKLEDSAVYLCASSFGLAGGGYEQYFGPGTRLTVT.

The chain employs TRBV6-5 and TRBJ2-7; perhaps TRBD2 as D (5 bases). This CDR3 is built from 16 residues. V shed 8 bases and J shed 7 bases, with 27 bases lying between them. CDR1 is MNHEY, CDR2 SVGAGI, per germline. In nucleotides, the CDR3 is TGTGCCAGCCGTTCCGACGCACGGGGAGCGCGTGGAGAGCAGTACTTC. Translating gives CASRSDARGARGEQYF.

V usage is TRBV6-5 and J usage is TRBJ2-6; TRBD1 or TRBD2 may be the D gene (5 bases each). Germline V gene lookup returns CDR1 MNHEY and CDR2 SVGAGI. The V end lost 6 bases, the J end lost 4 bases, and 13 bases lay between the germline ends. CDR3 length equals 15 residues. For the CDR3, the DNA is TGTGCCAGCAGAAGGGACCGGCTAGGGGCCAACGTCCTGACTTTC. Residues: CASRRDRLGANVLTF.

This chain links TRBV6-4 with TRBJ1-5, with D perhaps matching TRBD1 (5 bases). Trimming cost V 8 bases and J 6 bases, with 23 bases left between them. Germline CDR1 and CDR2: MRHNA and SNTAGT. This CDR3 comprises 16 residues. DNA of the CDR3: TGTGCCAGCTCTAAGAGGGGTCGCCTAGGGAGTCAGCCCCAGCATTTT. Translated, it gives CASSKRGRLGSQPQHF.

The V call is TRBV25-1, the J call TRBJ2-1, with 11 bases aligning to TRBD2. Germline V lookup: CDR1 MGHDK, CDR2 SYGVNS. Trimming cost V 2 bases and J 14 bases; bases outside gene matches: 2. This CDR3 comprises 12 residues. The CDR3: CASSETSGREFF. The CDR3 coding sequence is TGTGCCAGCAGTGAAACTAGCGGGAGAGAGTTCTTC. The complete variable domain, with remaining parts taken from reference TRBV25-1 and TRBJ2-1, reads EADIYQTPRYLVIGTGKKITLECSQTMGHDKMYWYQQDPGMELHLIHYSYGVNSTEKGDLSSESTVSRIRTEHFPLTLESARPSHTSQYLCASSETSGREFFGPGTRLTVL.

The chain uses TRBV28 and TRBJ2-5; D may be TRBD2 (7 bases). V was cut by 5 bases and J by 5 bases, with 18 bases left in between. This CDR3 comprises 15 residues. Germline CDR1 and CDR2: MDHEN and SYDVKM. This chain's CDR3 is CASSNGGEGDETQYF. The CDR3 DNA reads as TGTGCCAGCAGTAATGGGGGGGAGGGGGACGAGACCCAGTACTTC.